The rows below give T cell receptor beta chains drawn from one sample of a study of T cell repertoires in cytomegalovirus infection. These receptors lack a known antigen. From the reads, TCRdb called clonotypes with MiXCR, one entry per CDR3 protein. The data show about 700,000 distinct CDR3 sequences, around 31% seen once. Material: cultured PBMCs, obtained from culture after CMV antigen stimulation. The receptors come from a human donor in good health (CMV status not recorded). Some clones in this sample may be carry-over from other donors' samples. Each CDR3 is given with its conserved first and last residue. D genes are given only for firm matches. A clone size is listed for some rows: how often the clone was seen (once, few, many), or a class if it is expanded.

cdr3_nt: TGTGCCAGCAGTTCCGGGACAGGGAACGTGCTAGCCAAAAACATTCAGTACTTC; cdr3_aa: CASSSGTGNVLAKNIQYF; j_call: TRBJ2-4; clone_size: few; v_call: TRBV7-9; d_call: TRBD1
cdr3_nt: TGTGCCACCAGACTCCAGGGATCCCTATACGAGCAGTACTTC; cdr3_aa: CATRLQGSLYEQYF; j_call: TRBJ2-7; clone_size: NA; v_call: TRBV6-6; d_call: NA
cdr3_nt: TGTGCCAGCAGGGGGAGGACGCCATTGGGGGAGCAGTACTTC; cdr3_aa: CASRGRTPLGEQYF; j_call: TRBJ2-7; clone_size: NA; v_call: TRBV6-2/TRBV6-3; d_call: NA
cdr3_nt: TGTGCCAGCAGCTTAGGACGCGTGGGTGAGCAGTTCTTC; cdr3_aa: CASSLGRVGEQFF; j_call: TRBJ2-1; clone_size: many; v_call: TRBV7-2; d_call: NA
cdr3_nt: TGTGCCAGCAGCTCTATTCGGGACAGGGGATTCAATGAGCAGTTCTTC; cdr3_aa: CASSSIRDRGFNEQFF; j_call: TRBJ2-1; clone_size: few; v_call: TRBV7-6; d_call: TRBD1
cdr3_nt: TGTGCCAGTAGTGAAAACTGGGTGAACACTGAAGCTTTCTTT; cdr3_aa: CASSENWVNTEAFF; j_call: TRBJ1-1; clone_size: NA; v_call: TRBV19; d_call: NA
cdr3_nt: TGTGCCAGCAGGAGGGGGGGCGGGGAGCAGTACTTC; cdr3_aa: CASRRGGGEQYF; j_call: TRBJ2-7; clone_size: NA; v_call: TRBV5-4; d_call: NA
cdr3_nt: TGTGCCAGTATGGATAGCGGTCAGCCCCAGCATTTT; cdr3_aa: CASMDSGQPQHF; j_call: TRBJ1-5; clone_size: NA; v_call: TRBV19; d_call: NA
cdr3_nt: TGTGCCAGCTCACCAACCTCAGGCGAGAGGCAGCCCCAGCATTTT; cdr3_aa: CASSPTSGERQPQHF; j_call: TRBJ1-5; clone_size: NA; v_call: TRBV18; d_call: NA
cdr3_nt: TGTGCCAGCAGAGAAACGGACAGTTCCAATCAGCCCCAGCATTTT; cdr3_aa: CASRETDSSNQPQHF; j_call: TRBJ1-5; clone_size: few; v_call: TRBV6-1; d_call: NA
cdr3_nt: TGTGCCAGCAGTGGCAGGACAGGGGGGAGGACAGATACGCAGTATTTT; cdr3_aa: CASSGRTGGRTDTQYF; j_call: TRBJ2-3; clone_size: NA; v_call: TRBV2; d_call: TRBD1
cdr3_nt: TGTGCCAGCAGCTTAGGTACAGGGACAGGGAGTTCACCCCTCCACTTT; cdr3_aa: CASSLGTGTGSSPLHF; j_call: TRBJ1-6; clone_size: NA; v_call: TRBV7-3; d_call: TRBD1
cdr3_nt: TGTGCCAGCAGCTTTGCGGCCACCCAAGAGACCCAGTACTTC; cdr3_aa: CASSFAATQETQYF; j_call: TRBJ2-5; clone_size: many; v_call: TRBV7-2; d_call: NA
cdr3_nt: TGTGCCAGCAGCCCCGGTCGGGAATCAAAAGAGCAGTTCTTC; cdr3_aa: CASSPGRESKEQFF; j_call: TRBJ2-1; clone_size: NA; v_call: TRBV7-6; d_call: NA
cdr3_nt: TGTGCCAGCACCCCTCTCAGAGCGGGGGGGATAGATGAGCAGTTCTTC; cdr3_aa: CASTPLRAGGIDEQFF; j_call: TRBJ2-1; clone_size: NA; v_call: TRBV12-3/TRBV12-4; d_call: TRBD2
cdr3_nt: TGTGCCAGCAGCCCAACAGGGCTGAACACCGGGGAGCTGTTTTTT; cdr3_aa: CASSPTGLNTGELFF; j_call: TRBJ2-2; clone_size: many; v_call: TRBV7-2; d_call: NA
cdr3_nt: TGCAGTGCTAGTACCACTCCGACACAGCCCCAGCATTTT; cdr3_aa: CSASTTPTQPQHF; j_call: TRBJ1-5; clone_size: NA; v_call: TRBV20-1; d_call: NA
cdr3_nt: TGTGCCAGCACCGACGAGGTGGGCCTCACAGATACGCAGTATTTT; cdr3_aa: CASTDEVGLTDTQYF; j_call: TRBJ2-3; clone_size: NA; v_call: TRBV6-1; d_call: NA
cdr3_nt: TGTGCCAGCAGCTTATGGGGGTCGGGGGAGACCCAGTACTTC; cdr3_aa: CASSLWGSGETQYF; j_call: TRBJ2-5; clone_size: many; v_call: TRBV7-2; d_call: NA
cdr3_nt: TGCGCCAGCAGCCGCGGTGTTGAGGGGGTCGAGCAGTACTTC; cdr3_aa: CASSRGVEGVEQYF; j_call: TRBJ2-7; clone_size: NA; v_call: TRBV4-3; d_call: NA
cdr3_nt: TGTGCCAGCAGTCCACTAAACCCCAGGACAGGCCTCAATCAGCCCCAGCATTTT; cdr3_aa: CASSPLNPRTGLNQPQHF; j_call: TRBJ1-5; clone_size: NA; v_call: TRBV28; d_call: TRBD1
cdr3_nt: TGTGCCAGCAGCTTAGTGGGGAGCGAGCAGTACTTC; cdr3_aa: CASSLVGSEQYF; j_call: TRBJ2-7; clone_size: many; v_call: TRBV7-4; d_call: NA
cdr3_nt: TGTGCCATCCGGGACGACCTGAACACTGAAGCTTTCTTT; cdr3_aa: CAIRDDLNTEAFF; j_call: TRBJ1-1; clone_size: NA; v_call: TRBV10-3; d_call: NA
cdr3_nt: TGCAGCGTCACGGCGGGACCTGGAAACACCATATATTTT; cdr3_aa: CSVTAGPGNTIYF; j_call: TRBJ1-3; clone_size: few; v_call: TRBV29-1; d_call: NA
cdr3_nt: TGTGCCAGCAGTTGGGACGGAAAAAATGAAAAACTGTTTTTT; cdr3_aa: CASSWDGKNEKLFF; j_call: TRBJ1-4; clone_size: NA; v_call: TRBV6-8; d_call: NA
cdr3_nt: TGCGCCAGCAGCTTGGAGGGCCCGCAAGCTTTCTTT; cdr3_aa: CASSLEGPQAFF; j_call: TRBJ1-1; clone_size: NA; v_call: TRBV5-1; d_call: NA
cdr3_nt: TGTGCCATTTTGAGCCGATTGAACACTGAAGCTTTCTTT; cdr3_aa: CAILSRLNTEAFF; j_call: TRBJ1-1; clone_size: NA; v_call: TRBV6-2/TRBV6-3; d_call: NA
cdr3_nt: TGTGCCAGCACACCCTCCAGGGGGTGGGGGGAGACCCAGTACTTC; cdr3_aa: CASTPSRGWGETQYF; j_call: TRBJ2-5; clone_size: NA; v_call: TRBV7-2; d_call: TRBD1
cdr3_nt: TGTGCCAGCAGCTTAGATGCCGGCCCTACTGAGCAGTTCTTC; cdr3_aa: CASSLDAGPTEQFF; j_call: TRBJ2-1; clone_size: few; v_call: TRBV11-2; d_call: NA
cdr3_nt: TGCGCCAGCAGCCAAGATTGGAGCGGGAGGGCCAATGAGCAGTTCTTC; cdr3_aa: CASSQDWSGRANEQFF; j_call: TRBJ2-1; clone_size: NA; v_call: TRBV4-1; d_call: TRBD2
cdr3_nt: TGTGCCAGCAGACACCCACAGGGGGATACGCAGTATTTT; cdr3_aa: CASRHPQGDTQYF; j_call: TRBJ2-3; clone_size: few; v_call: TRBV7-6; d_call: TRBD1
cdr3_nt: TGTGCCAGCAGCCGAACAGCCTACGAGCAGTACTTC; cdr3_aa: CASSRTAYEQYF; j_call: TRBJ2-7; clone_size: NA; v_call: TRBV7-2; d_call: NA
cdr3_nt: TGTGCCAGCAGACCAGCGGGGGGCCTTGACGAGCAGTTCTTC; cdr3_aa: CASRPAGGLDEQFF; j_call: TRBJ2-1; clone_size: NA; v_call: TRBV12-3/TRBV12-4; d_call: TRBD2
cdr3_nt: TGCGCCAGCAGCCTCCGGGACAGGGGGCACGAGCAGTACTTC; cdr3_aa: CASSLRDRGHEQYF; j_call: TRBJ2-7; clone_size: few; v_call: TRBV4-1; d_call: TRBD1
cdr3_nt: TGTGCCAGCAGCTTATCTCGGACAGGACTCAACACTGAAGCTTTCTTT; cdr3_aa: CASSLSRTGLNTEAFF; j_call: TRBJ1-1; clone_size: few; v_call: TRBV7-2; d_call: TRBD1
cdr3_nt: TGTGCCAGCAGCTTAGTGCACGGAAGCCCTAGCAATCAGCCCCAGCATTTT; cdr3_aa: CASSLVHGSPSNQPQHF; j_call: TRBJ1-5; clone_size: many; v_call: TRBV7-9; d_call: NA
cdr3_nt: TGTGCCAGCAGCTTGAGGGAGAGTGATCAGCCCCAGCATTTT; cdr3_aa: CASSLRESDQPQHF; j_call: TRBJ1-5; clone_size: many; v_call: TRBV7-6; d_call: NA
cdr3_nt: TGTGCCAGCACACCGGGAGGGACAAGCTACGAGCAGTACTTC; cdr3_aa: CASTPGGTSYEQYF; j_call: TRBJ2-7; clone_size: NA; v_call: TRBV6-2/TRBV6-3; d_call: TRBD2
cdr3_nt: TGTGCCACCAGCAGAGATTTGGCCAGACCTAACTATGGCTATACCTTC; cdr3_aa: CATSRDLARPNYGYTF; j_call: TRBJ1-2; clone_size: NA; v_call: TRBV15; d_call: NA
cdr3_nt: TGTGCCAGCGCCTCCCGGCGACTCACAGATACGCAGTATTTT; cdr3_aa: CASASRRLTDTQYF; j_call: TRBJ2-3; clone_size: few; v_call: TRBV7-6; d_call: NA